The rows below give T cell receptor beta chains drawn from one sample of a study of CD4 and CD8 cells across lung adenocarcinoma regions. TCRdb ran MiXCR on the PCR reads and lists one entry per CDR3 protein. This table holds 6,500 to 10,000 distinct CDR3 sequences, roughly 54% found once. Sequenced material: CD8+ T cells from the center of a lung tumor. These receptors were collected from a female donor with lung adenocarcinoma. The CD4 and CD8 labels of this study may be unreliable. The CDR3 runs from the conserved cysteine through the conserved F or W. The order of the fields is V gene, J gene, D gene, clone size, CDR3 protein, CDR3 DNA. D genes are given only for firm matches. Part of the rows lack a size; the others show once, few, many or a class for expanded clones.

V: TRBV6-1; J: TRBJ2-7; D: TRBD2; size: NA; CDR3: CASRSAGGVHEQYF; DNA: TGTGCCAGCAGATCGGCGGGAGGAGTACACGAGCAGTACTTC
V: TRBV5-1; J: TRBJ1-1; D: NA; size: NA; CDR3: CASSSGTGNTEAFF; DNA: TGCGCCAGCAGCTCCGGGACCGGGAACACTGAAGCTTTCTTT
V: TRBV6-8; J: TRBJ2-1; D: NA; size: NA; CDR3: CAKPVITDEQYF; DNA: TGTGCCAAGCCTGTGATCACAGATGAGCAGTATTTC
V: TRBV6-1; J: TRBJ2-6; D: NA; size: NA; CDR3: CASSVHASF; DNA: TGTGCCAGCAGTGTCCACGCGTCTTTC
V: TRBV12-3/TRBV12-4; J: TRBJ2-1; D: TRBD1; size: large; CDR3: CASSTRTGYNEQFF; DNA: TGTGCCAGCAGTACACGGACAGGGTACAATGAGCAGTTCTTC
V: TRBV11-3; J: TRBJ2-3; D: NA; size: NA; CDR3: CARSLGLPDPETQYF; DNA: TGTGCCAGGAGCTTAGGGCTCCCTGACCCAGAGACGCAGTATTTC
V: TRBV10-3; J: TRBJ2-7; D: TRBD2; size: once; CDR3: CAIGIGLASEQYF; DNA: TGTGCCATCGGGATAGGACTAGCGTCCGAGCAGTACTTC
V: TRBV11-2; J: TRBJ1-4; D: TRBD1; size: many; CDR3: CASSLSGTANEKLFF; DNA: TGTGCCAGCAGCTTATCCGGGACAGCGAATGAAAAACTGTTTTTT
V: TRBV10-1; J: TRBJ2-2; D: NA; size: once; CDR3: CASKERQNTGELFF; DNA: TGCGCCAGCAAGGAGCGGCAGAACACCGGGGAGCTGTTTTTT
V: TRBV19; J: TRBJ2-7; D: TRBD2; size: NA; CDR3: CASIGTGSGGAFGEQYF; DNA: TGTGCCAGTATAGGGACGGGTAGCGGGGGGGCATTTGGTGAGCAGTACTTC
V: TRBV6-1; J: TRBJ2-1; D: NA; size: NA; CDR3: CASKADRSSEELFF; DNA: TGTGCCAGCAAGGCCGACAGGTCCTCCGAGGAGCTGTTCTTC
V: TRBV12-5; J: TRBJ2-2; D: NA; size: NA; CDR3: CASGLDSGSTEEQFF; DNA: TGTGCTAGTGGTTTGGATTCAGGGAGCACCGAGGAGCAGTTTTTT
V: TRBV7-6; J: TRBJ2-7; D: NA; size: many; CDR3: CASSSGAVSYEQYF; DNA: TGTGCCAGCAGCTCTGGGGCGGTGAGCTACGAGCAGTACTTC
V: TRBV11-3; J: TRBJ2-1; D: NA; size: NA; CDR3: CGSGLGVADPDTQYF; DNA: TGTGGTAGCGGCCTAGGGGTAGCGGACCCAGATACCCAGTATTTC
V: TRBV7-2; J: TRBJ1-3; D: NA; size: NA; CDR3: CASSSRSSGNTIYF; DNA: TGTGCCAGCAGCTCGCGGTCCTCTGGAAACACCATATATTTT
V: TRBV19; J: TRBJ1-4; D: TRBD1; size: NA; CDR3: CASSIKGQTTNEKLFF; DNA: TGTGCCAGTAGTATAAAGGGACAGACTACAAATGAAAAACTGTTTTTT
V: TRBV12-3/TRBV12-4; J: TRBJ2-7; D: TRBD1; size: few; CDR3: CASSFRDRGYEQYF; DNA: TGTGCCAGCAGTTTTCGGGACAGGGGTTACGAGCAGTACTTC
V: TRBV7-2; J: TRBJ2-4; D: TRBD2; size: once; CDR3: CASSSGGGAKDTQYF; DNA: TGTGCCAGCAGCTCGGGGGGGGGAGCCAAAGATACTCAGTATTTC